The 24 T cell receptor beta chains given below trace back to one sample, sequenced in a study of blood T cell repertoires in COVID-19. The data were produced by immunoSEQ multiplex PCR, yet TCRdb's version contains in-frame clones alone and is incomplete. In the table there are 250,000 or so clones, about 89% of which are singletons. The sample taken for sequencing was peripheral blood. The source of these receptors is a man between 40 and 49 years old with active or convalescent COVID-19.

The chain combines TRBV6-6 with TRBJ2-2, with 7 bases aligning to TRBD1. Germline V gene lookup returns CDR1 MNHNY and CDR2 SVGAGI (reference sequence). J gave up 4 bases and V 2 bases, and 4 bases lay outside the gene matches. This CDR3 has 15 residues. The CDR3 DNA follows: TGTGCCAGCAGTTACGGGGACAGCTCCACCGGGGAGCTGTTTTTT. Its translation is CASSYGDSSTGELFF.

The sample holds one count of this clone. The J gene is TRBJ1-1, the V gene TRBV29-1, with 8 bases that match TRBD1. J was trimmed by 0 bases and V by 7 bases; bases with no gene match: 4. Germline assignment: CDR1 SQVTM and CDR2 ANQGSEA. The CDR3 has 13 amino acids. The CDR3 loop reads CSARTGMNTEAFF. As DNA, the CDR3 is TGCAGCGCTCGGACAGGGATGAACACTGAAGCTTTCTTT.

In DNA form, the CDR3 reads TGTGCCAGCAGTTACTTGGACAGGATCGGGGCTGAAGCTTTCTTT. Protein product: CASSYLDRIGAEAFF. This chain connects TRBV6-5 to TRBJ1-1; 7 bases match TRBD1. Germline V lookup: CDR1 MNHEY, CDR2 SVGAGI. V dropped 1 base and J dropped 6; count of bases not matched to a gene: 8. The CDR3 covers 15 residues.

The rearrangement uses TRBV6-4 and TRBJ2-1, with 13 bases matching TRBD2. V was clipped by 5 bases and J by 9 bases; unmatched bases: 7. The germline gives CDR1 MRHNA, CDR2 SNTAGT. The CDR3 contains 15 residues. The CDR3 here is CASSSGLAGMGEQFF. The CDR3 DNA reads TGTGCCAGCAGTTCGGGACTAGCGGGAATGGGTGAGCAGTTCTTC.

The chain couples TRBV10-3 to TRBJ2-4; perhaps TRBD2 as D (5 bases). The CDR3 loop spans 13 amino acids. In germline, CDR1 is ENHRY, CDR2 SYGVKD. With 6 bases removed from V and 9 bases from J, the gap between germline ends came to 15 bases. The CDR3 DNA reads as TGTGCCATCAGCACTGGGGAAAGCGGCATTCAGTACTTC. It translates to CAISTGESGIQYF.

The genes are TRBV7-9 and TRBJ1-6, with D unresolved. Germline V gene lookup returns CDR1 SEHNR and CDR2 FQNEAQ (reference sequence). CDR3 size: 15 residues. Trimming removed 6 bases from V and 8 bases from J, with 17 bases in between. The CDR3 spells CASSLLPLGDSPLHF. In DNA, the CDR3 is TGTGCCAGCAGTCTTTTACCTCTCGGGGATTCACCCCTCCACTTT.

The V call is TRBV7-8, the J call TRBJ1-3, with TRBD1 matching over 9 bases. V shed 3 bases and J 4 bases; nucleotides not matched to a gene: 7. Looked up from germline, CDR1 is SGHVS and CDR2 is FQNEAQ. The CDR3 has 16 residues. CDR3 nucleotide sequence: TGTGCCAGCAGCTTCGGGGGCGGGACAGGGGGAAACACCATATATTTT. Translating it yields CASSFGGGTGGNTIYF.

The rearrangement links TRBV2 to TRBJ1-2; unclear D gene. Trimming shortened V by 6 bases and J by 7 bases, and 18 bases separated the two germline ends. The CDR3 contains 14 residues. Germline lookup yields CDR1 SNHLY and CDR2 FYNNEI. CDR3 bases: TGTGCCAGCAGGGCCACCGGGCCCCGGGGTGGCTACACCTTC. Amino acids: CASRATGPRGGYTF.

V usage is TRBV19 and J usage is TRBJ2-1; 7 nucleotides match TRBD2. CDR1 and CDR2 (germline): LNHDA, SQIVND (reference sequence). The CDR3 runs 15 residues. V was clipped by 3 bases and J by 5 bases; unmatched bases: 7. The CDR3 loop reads CASSMGRGGHNEQFF. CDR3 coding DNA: TGTGCCAGTAGTATGGGAAGGGGAGGGCACAATGAGCAGTTCTTC.

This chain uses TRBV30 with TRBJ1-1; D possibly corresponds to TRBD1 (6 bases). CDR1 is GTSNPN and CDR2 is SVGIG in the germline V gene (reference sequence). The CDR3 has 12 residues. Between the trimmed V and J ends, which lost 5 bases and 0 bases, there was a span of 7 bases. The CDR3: CAWGTLNTEAFF. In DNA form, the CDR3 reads TGTGCCTGGGGGACATTGAACACTGAAGCTTTCTTT. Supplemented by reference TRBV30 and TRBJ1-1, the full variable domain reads SQTIHQWPATLVQPVGSPLSLECTVEGTSNPNLYWYRQAAGRGLQLLFYSVGIGQISSEVPQNLSASRPQDRQFILSSKKLLLSDSGFYLCAWGTLNTEAFFGQGTRLTVV.

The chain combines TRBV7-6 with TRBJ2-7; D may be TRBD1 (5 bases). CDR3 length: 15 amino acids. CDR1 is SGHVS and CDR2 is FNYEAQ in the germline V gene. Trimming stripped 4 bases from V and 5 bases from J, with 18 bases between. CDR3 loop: CASSSLIGDVHEQYF. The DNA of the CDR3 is TGTGCCAGCAGCTCCCTGATAGGGGATGTACACGAGCAGTACTTC.

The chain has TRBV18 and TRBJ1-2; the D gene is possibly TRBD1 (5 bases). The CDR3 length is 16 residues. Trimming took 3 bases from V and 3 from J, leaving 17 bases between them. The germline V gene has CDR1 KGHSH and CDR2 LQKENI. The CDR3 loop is CASSPPGVQGDYGYTF. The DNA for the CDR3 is TGTGCCAGCTCACCTCCGGGGGTTCAGGGAGACTATGGCTACACCTTC.

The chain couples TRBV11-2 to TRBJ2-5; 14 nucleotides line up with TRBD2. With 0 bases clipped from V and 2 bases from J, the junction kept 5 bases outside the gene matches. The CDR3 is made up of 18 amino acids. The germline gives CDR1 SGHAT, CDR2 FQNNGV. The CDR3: CASSLDGGTSGGQETQYF. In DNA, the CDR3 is TGTGCCAGCAGCTTAGATGGAGGGACTAGCGGGGGTCAAGAGACCCAGTACTTC.

The CDR3 DNA follows: TGTGCCACCAGTGGGACAGGGGGGAACACTGAAGCTTTCTTT. Encoded protein: CATSGTGGNTEAFF. The chain employs TRBV24-1 and TRBJ1-1; 10 bases are shared with TRBD1. Germline CDR1 and CDR2: KGHDR and SFDVKD. This CDR3 region has 14 residues. V lost 5 bases to trimming and J lost 1 base; unmatched junction nucleotides: 0.

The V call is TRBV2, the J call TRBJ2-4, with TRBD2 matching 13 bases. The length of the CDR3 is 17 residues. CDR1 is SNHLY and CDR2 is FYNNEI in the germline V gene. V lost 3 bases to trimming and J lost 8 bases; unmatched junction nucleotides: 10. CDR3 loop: CASSDAGTSGDRDIQYF. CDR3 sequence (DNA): TGTGCCAGCAGTGACGCGGGGACTAGCGGGGACCGGGACATTCAGTACTTC.

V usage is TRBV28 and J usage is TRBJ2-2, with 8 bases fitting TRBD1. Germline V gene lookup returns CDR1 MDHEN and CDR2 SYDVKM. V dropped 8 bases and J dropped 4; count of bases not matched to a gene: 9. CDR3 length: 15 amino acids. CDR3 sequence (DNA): TGTGCCAGCTACTCGGCTGGGACAGGCACCGGGGAGCTGTTTTTT. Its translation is CASYSAGTGTGELFF.

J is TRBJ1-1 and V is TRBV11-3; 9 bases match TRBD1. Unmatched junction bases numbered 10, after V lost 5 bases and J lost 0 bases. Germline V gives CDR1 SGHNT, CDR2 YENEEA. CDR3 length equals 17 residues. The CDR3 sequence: CASSRVDRGPMNTEAFF. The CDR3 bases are TGTGCCAGCAGCCGAGTGGACAGGGGCCCTATGAACACTGAAGCTTTCTTT.

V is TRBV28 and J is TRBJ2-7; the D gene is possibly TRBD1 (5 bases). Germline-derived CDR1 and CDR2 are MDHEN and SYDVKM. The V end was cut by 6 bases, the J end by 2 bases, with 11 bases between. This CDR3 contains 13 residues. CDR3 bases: TGTGCCAGCAGGGCGCAGGGTGCCTACGAGCAGTACTTC. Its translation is CASRAQGAYEQYF.

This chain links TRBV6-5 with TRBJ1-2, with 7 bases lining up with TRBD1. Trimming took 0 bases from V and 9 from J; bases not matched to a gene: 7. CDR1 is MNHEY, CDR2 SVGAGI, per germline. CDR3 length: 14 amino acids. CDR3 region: CASSYSGRGYSYTF. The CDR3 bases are TGTGCCAGCAGTTACTCTGGCAGGGGGTATAGCTACACCTTC.

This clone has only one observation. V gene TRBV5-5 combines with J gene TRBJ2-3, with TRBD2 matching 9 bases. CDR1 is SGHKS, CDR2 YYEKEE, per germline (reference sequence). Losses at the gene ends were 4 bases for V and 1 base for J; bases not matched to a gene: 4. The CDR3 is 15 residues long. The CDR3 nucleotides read TGTGCCAGCAGCCGCCCTAGCGGGGGCACAGATACGCAGTATTTT. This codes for CASSRPSGGTDTQYF.

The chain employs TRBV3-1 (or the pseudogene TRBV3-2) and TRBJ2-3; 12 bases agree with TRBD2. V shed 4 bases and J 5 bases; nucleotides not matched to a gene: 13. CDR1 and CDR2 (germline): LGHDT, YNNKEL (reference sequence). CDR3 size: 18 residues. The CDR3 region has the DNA TGTGCCAGCAGCCCCACCACAGTACTAGCGGGGGGAAGAGATACGCAGTATTTT. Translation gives CASSPTTVLAGGRDTQYF.

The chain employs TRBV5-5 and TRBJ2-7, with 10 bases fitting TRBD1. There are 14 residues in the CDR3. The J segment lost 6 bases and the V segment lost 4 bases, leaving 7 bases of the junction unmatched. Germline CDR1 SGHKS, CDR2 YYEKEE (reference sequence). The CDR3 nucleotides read TGTGCCAGCAGCCCGGGGGGACAGGGGTCCGAGCAGTACTTC. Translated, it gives CASSPGGQGSEQYF.

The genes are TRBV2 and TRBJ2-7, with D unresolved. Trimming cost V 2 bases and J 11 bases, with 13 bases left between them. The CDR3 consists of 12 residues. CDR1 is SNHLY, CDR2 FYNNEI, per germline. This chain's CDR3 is CASSELAVVEYF. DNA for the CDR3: TGTGCCAGCAGTGAATTAGCTGTGGTTGAGTACTTC.

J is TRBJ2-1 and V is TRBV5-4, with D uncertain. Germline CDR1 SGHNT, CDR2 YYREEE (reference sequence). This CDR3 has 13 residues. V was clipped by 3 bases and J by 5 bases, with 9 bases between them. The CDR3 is CASSSTSDNEQFF. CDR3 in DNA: TGTGCCAGCAGCTCCACCAGCGACAATGAGCAGTTCTTC.